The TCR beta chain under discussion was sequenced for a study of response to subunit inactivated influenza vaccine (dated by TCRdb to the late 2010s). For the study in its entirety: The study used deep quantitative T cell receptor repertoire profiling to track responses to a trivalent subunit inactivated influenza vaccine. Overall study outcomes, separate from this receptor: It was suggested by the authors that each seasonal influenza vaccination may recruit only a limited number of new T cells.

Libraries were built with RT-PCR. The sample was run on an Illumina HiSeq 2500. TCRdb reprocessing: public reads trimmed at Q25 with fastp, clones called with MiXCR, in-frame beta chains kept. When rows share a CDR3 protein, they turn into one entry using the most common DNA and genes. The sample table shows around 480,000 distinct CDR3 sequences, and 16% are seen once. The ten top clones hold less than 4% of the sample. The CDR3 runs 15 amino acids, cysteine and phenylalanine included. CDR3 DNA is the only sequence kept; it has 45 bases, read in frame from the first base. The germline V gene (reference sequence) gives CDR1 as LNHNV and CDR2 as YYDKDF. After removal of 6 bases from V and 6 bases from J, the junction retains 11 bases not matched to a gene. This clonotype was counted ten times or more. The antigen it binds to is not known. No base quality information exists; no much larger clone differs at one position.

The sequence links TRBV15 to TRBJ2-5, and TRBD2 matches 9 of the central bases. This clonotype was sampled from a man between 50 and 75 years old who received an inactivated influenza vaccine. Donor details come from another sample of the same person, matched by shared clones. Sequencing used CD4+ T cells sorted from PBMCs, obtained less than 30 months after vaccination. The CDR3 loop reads CATSWGGSGRQTQYF. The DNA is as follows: TGTGCCACCAGTTGGGGTGGTAGCGGGAGACAGACCCAGTACTTC.